This T cell receptor beta chain was recovered during a study of shared clonotypes between healthy human individuals. Overall study findings and caveats: Although depth was large, rarefaction showed that sequencing of the sorted subsets was incomplete. The study found about 4.6% of naive CD4 clonotypes shared across a few donors. Sequencing depth was a factor that was expected to affect clonotype sharing among donors. Estimated richness was generally greater in naive than memory subsets.

About this clone: As yet, its antigen is unknown.

Naive-designated CD8 cells lacked CD45RO, were positively enriched for CCR7, and omitted terminally differentiated effector memory CD45RA+ cells. Trimming took off 0 bases at V and 0 bases at J, with 14 bases between the two ends. CDR1 and CDR2 (germline): LGHNA, YNFKEQ. This CDR3 has 17 residues. Produced via immunoSEQ multiplex PCR; TCRdb's table is partial and in-frame only. The data hold approximately 1.9 million clones, with around 93% observed a single time. This clonotype was obtained from a man aged 18 to 29 in good health. Some clones in this sample may be carry-over from other donors' samples. The chain joins TRBV4-2 to TRBJ1-2; no firm D call. The sample comprised naive CD8+ T cells from PBMCs. The CDR3 DNA reads TGTGCCAGCAGCCAAGAGTACAAGACTGGAGCTAACTATGGCTACACCTTC. As protein: CASSQEYKTGANYGYTF.